The 20 T cell receptor beta chains below were found in one sample sequenced in a study of cytomegalovirus exposure and HLA in healthy donors. The study ran its PCR with 60 Vbeta and 13 Jbeta primers. Produced via immunoSEQ multiplex PCR; TCRdb's table is partial and in-frame only. The table records about 130,000 clones, about 74% of them present only once. The sample consisted of PBMCs. These TCRs come from a man between 18 and 35 years old in good health and CMV-seropositive.

The J gene is TRBJ2-1, the V gene TRBV10-1; 10 nucleotides match TRBD2. The V and J ends lost 2 bases and 1 base, in that order; junction bases with no gene match: 8. Germline CDR1 and CDR2: WNHNN and SYGVQD (reference sequence). The CDR3 extends over 18 amino acids. The CDR3 is CASSEEVSGRRSYNEQFF. DNA for the CDR3: TGCGCCAGCAGTGAGGAGGTTAGCGGGAGGAGGTCCTACAATGAGCAGTTCTTC.

Here the CDR3 reads CASSPSGLEQYF. The DNA of the CDR3 is TGTGCCAGCAGCCCCTCAGGACTCGAGCAGTACTTC. This chain links TRBV7-9 with TRBJ2-7; a weak D match, TRBD2 (5 bases). V lost 5 bases and J 6 bases, leaving 11 bases between the germline ends. Germline V gene sequence: CDR1 SEHNR, CDR2 FQNEAQ (reference sequence). This CDR3 is built from 12 residues.

The gene calls are TRBV30 and TRBJ1-2; 8 positions agree with TRBD1. CDR1 GTSNPN and CDR2 SVGIG come from the germline V gene (reference sequence). This CDR3 contains 12 residues. With 4 bases clipped from V and 4 bases from J, the junction kept 2 bases outside the gene matches. The CDR3 nucleotides read TGTGCCTGGACAGGGGGCGGCTATGGCTACACCTTC. It translates to CAWTGGGYGYTF.

This chain connects TRBV15 to TRBJ2-1, with 8 bases aligning to TRBD1. CDR1 LNHNV and CDR2 YYDKDF come from the germline V gene (reference sequence). The CDR3 is 15 residues long. V lost 3 bases to trimming and J lost 6 bases; unmatched junction nucleotides: 7. The CDR3 region has the DNA TGTGCCACCAGCAGGGACAGGGCCCGTGTCAATGAGCAGTTCTTC. As protein: CATSRDRARVNEQFF.

This chain connects TRBV9 to TRBJ2-1; no definite D call. Germline assignment: CDR1 SGDLS and CDR2 YYNGEE. This CDR3 is 15 amino acids long. The V end was cut by 0 bases, the J end by 2 bases, with 9 bases between. The CDR3 spells CASSVGSVAYNEQFF. Written as DNA, the CDR3 is TGTGCCAGCAGCGTAGGGTCCGTAGCCTACAATGAGCAGTTCTTC.

The J gene is TRBJ2-4, the V gene TRBV27; TRBD1 is a possible D gene (5 bases). The CDR3 loop spans 14 amino acids. CDR1 is MNHEY, CDR2 SMNVEV, per germline (reference sequence). Trimming cost V 5 bases and J 0 bases, with 8 bases left between them. The chain's CDR3 is CASSVQGAKNIQYF. The CDR3 region has the DNA TGTGCCAGCAGTGTCCAGGGAGCCAAAAACATTCAGTACTTC.

This chain uses TRBV5-1 with TRBJ2-1, with a tentative D call TRBD2 (6 bases). Trimming shortened V by 0 bases and J by 7 bases, and 11 bases separated the two germline ends. Germline CDR1 and CDR2: SGHRS and YFSETQ. This CDR3 has 14 residues. The CDR3 DNA follows: TGCGCCAGCAGCTTGGTAGGGAGGATGAATGAGCAGTTCTTC. It yields the protein CASSLVGRMNEQFF. Looking up the rest from reference TRBV5-1 and TRBJ2-1 gives the full variable domain: KAGVTQTPRYLIKTRGQQVTLSCSPISGHRSVSWYQQTPGQGLQFLFEYFSETQRNKGNFPGRFSGRQFSNSRSEMNVSTLELGDSALYLCASSLVGRMNEQFFGPGTRLTVL.

The gene calls are TRBV27 and TRBJ2-1; TRBD2 is a possible D gene (6 bases). V lost 6 bases, J lost 7 bases, and 13 bases lay in between. CDR3 length equals 13 residues. Germline values: CDR1 MNHEY, CDR2 SMNVEV (reference sequence). The CDR3 here is CASRPGEENEQFF. Here the CDR3 DNA reads TGTGCCAGCAGGCCGGGAGAAGAAAATGAGCAGTTCTTC.

This chain connects TRBV27 to TRBJ2-5, with D possibly TRBD1 on 5 matching bases. The germline gives CDR1 MNHEY, CDR2 SMNVEV (reference sequence). This CDR3 comprises 12 residues. V lost 10 bases to trimming and J lost 6 bases, with 15 bases between them. For the CDR3, the DNA is TGTGCCATCCGATCCAGGGCGAAGACCCAGTACTTC. This codes for CAIRSRAKTQYF.

The V and J genes are TRBV27 and TRBJ1-4; 8 nucleotides align to TRBD1. Germline V CDR1 and CDR2: MNHEY, SMNVEV (reference sequence). The ends lost 5 bases at V and 8 bases at J; junction bases unmatched: 13. The CDR3 spans 16 residues. The DNA for the CDR3 is TGTGCCAGCAGTCCCAAAACAGGACAGGGAGGGGAAAAACTGTTTTTT. It specifies CASSPKTGQGGEKLFF.

The chain is built from TRBV5-1 and TRBJ2-1; D might be TRBD2 (6 bases). Trimming took 0 bases from V and 6 from J, leaving 16 bases between them. The CDR3 is 16 amino acids. Germline-derived CDR1 and CDR2 are SGHRS and YFSETQ. The CDR3 region has the DNA TGCGCCAGCAGCTTGGTTGCCGGGACTCAGGGCAATGAGCAGTTCTTC. Translating it yields CASSLVAGTQGNEQFF.

The chain is built from TRBV7-9 and TRBJ2-7, with 9 bases aligning to TRBD2. V was pared by 5 bases and J by 1 base, with 6 bases of the junction left unmatched. The CDR3 runs 15 residues. Germline V lookup: CDR1 SEHNR, CDR2 FQNEAQ (reference sequence). CDR3 bases: TGTGCCAGCAGCCACTGGACTAGCGCATCCTACGAGCAGTACTTC. Its translation is CASSHWTSASYEQYF.

The V gene is TRBV5-1, the J gene TRBJ1-2; TRBD1 might be the D (5 bases). CDR1 SGHRS and CDR2 YFSETQ come from the germline V gene. The CDR3 contains 15 residues. The germline V and J ends were trimmed by 0 bases and 4 bases, with 13 bases remaining between them. DNA of the CDR3: TGCGCCAGCAGCTTGGGGACATCCTTTTTCTATGGCTACACCTTC. Protein: CASSLGTSFFYGYTF.

The chain recombines TRBV4-1 with TRBJ2-7, with D possibly TRBD1 on 6 matching bases. The germline V gene encodes CDR1 MGHRA and CDR2 YSYEKL. The CDR3 is 13 residues long. V was shortened by 4 bases and J by 5 bases, with 12 bases between the two germline ends. The CDR3 DNA is TGCGCCAGCAGCCGCCTAGGACAGAACGAGCAGTACTTC. It encodes CASSRLGQNEQYF.

The chain links TRBV9 to TRBJ2-2; 8 bases are a match to TRBD2. Germline CDR1 reads SGDLS; CDR2 reads YYNGEE. This CDR3 comprises 14 residues. The trim removed 3 bases at V and 4 bases at J, leaving 2 bases unmatched. The CDR3 sequence: CASSAGGGTGELFF. CDR3 DNA sequence: TGTGCCAGCAGCGCGGGAGGGGGCACCGGGGAGCTGTTTTTT. Complete variable domain (other parts from reference TRBV9 and TRBJ2-2): DSGVTQTPKHLITATGQRVTLRCSPRSGDLSVYWYQQSLDQGLQFLIQYYNGEERAKGNILERFSAQQFPDLHSELNLSSLELGDSALYFCASSAGGGTGELFFGEGSRLTVL.

The rearrangement uses TRBV4-3 and TRBJ1-4, with 7 bases matching TRBD1. This CDR3 spans 16 amino acids. Germline V gives CDR1 LGHNA, CDR2 YSLEER. With 0 bases clipped from V and 7 bases from J, the junction kept 8 bases outside the gene matches. The CDR3 coding sequence is TGCGCCAGCAGCCAAGAACTTGACAGGGTTGGTGAAAAACTGTTTTTT. Translation: CASSQELDRVGEKLFF.

V and J are TRBV19 and TRBJ1-5; TRBD1 matches at 7 bases. Germline lookup yields CDR1 LNHDA and CDR2 SQIVND (reference sequence). The V and J ends lost 0 bases and 5 bases, in that order; junction bases with no gene match: 7. The CDR3 has 16 residues. CDR3 sequence (DNA): TGTGCCAGTAGTATAGATATAGACAGGGTTCATCAGCCCCAGCATTTT. Translated, it gives CASSIDIDRVHQPQHF.

This clone has more than one count but fewer than ten. The V gene is TRBV5-4, the J gene TRBJ2-3; 11 bases map to TRBD1. The CDR3 length is 15 residues. V was clipped by 5 bases and J by 3 bases; unmatched bases: 5. The germline CDR1 and CDR2 sequences are SGHNT and YYREEE (reference sequence). The DNA for the CDR3 is TGTGCCAGCAGTTTAGGGGACAGGGGGACAGATACGCAGTATTTT. Its translation is CASSLGDRGTDTQYF.

V is TRBV4-3 and J is TRBJ2-7; a possible D gene is TRBD1 (6 bases). Deletions cut 0 bases from V and 4 bases from J, with 13 bases between. This CDR3 comprises 15 residues. CDR1 is LGHNA and CDR2 is YSLEER in the germline V gene. The chain's CDR3 is CASSQEYRDEYEQYF. CDR3 bases: TGCGCCAGCAGCCAAGAATACAGGGATGAATACGAGCAGTACTTC.

The V gene is TRBV27, the J gene TRBJ1-6, with TRBD1 identical over 8 bases. CDR3 length equals 15 residues. Germline V gene data show CDR1 as MNHEY and CDR2 as SMNVEV (reference sequence). V was pared by 4 bases and J by 9 bases, with 8 bases of the junction left unmatched. In DNA, the CDR3 is TGTGCCAGCAGTTCCAGGACAGGGTCAGGTTCACCCCTCCACTTT. It is translated as CASSSRTGSGSPLHF.